The 26 T cell receptor beta chains below all came from one sample that was sequenced in a study of blood T cell repertoires in COVID-19. Only in-frame clones appear in the TCRdb table, and some are missing; sequencing was by immunoSEQ multiplex PCR. The sample includes around 130,000 clones, 82% seen only once; the top ten take 3.5% to 5.5%. Sequencing was done on a sample of peripheral blood. The receptors were gathered from a woman aged 65 to 85 with acute or convalescent COVID-19.

The gene calls are TRBV6-5 and TRBJ2-1; 8 bases agree with TRBD2. CDR1 and CDR2 from the germline V gene are MNHEY and SVGAGI. V shed 3 bases and J 4 bases; nucleotides not matched to a gene: 5. The CDR3 extends over 15 amino acids. CDR3 residues: CASSYSGVEYNEQFF. CDR3 DNA: TGTGCCAGCAGTTATAGCGGGGTTGAGTACAATGAGCAGTTCTTC.

This clone was detected once. V and J are TRBV6-5 and TRBJ2-7; weak D call: TRBD1 (7 bases). The length of the CDR3 is 13 residues. V was pared by 0 bases and J by 13 bases, with 16 bases between. CDR1 is MNHEY and CDR2 is SVGAGI in the germline V gene. CDR3 DNA: TGTGCCAGCAGTTACTCATCAGGGGGGAAAGGATACTTC. Its protein is CASSYSSGGKGYF.

This clone was seen more than once but under ten times. The same CDR3 also results from other DNA sequences found in this sample. The chain has TRBV4-3 and TRBJ1-1; D gene ambiguous. CDR3 size: 15 residues. The V end was cut by 1 base, the J end by 0 bases, with 9 bases between. Germline values: CDR1 LGHNA, CDR2 YSLEER. CDR3 DNA: TGCGCCAGCAGCCAAGTTGGTCAGATGAACACTGAAGCTTTCTTT. Residues: CASSQVGQMNTEAFF.

The rearrangement links TRBV7-6 to TRBJ1-6, with unresolved D. Trimming stripped 3 bases from V and 2 bases from J, with 8 bases between. CDR3 size: 15 residues. Germline-derived CDR1 and CDR2 are SGHVS and FNYEAQ. The CDR3 region is CASSLSDTYNSPLHF. CDR3 in DNA: TGTGCCAGCAGCTTGAGTGATACCTATAATTCACCCCTCCACTTT.

This clone occurred once. In DNA, the CDR3 is TGTGCCAGCAGTCCTAAGATGGATTCACCCCTCCACTTT. Amino acids: CASSPKMDSPLHF. The chain couples TRBV6-6 to TRBJ1-6; D call uncertain. The CDR3 has 13 residues. Germline CDR1 and CDR2: MNHNY and SVGAGI (reference sequence). Trimming left V 5 bases short and J 8 bases short, with 10 bases between.

This chain joins TRBV7-9 and TRBJ1-4, with TRBD1 identical over 8 bases. Germline V gene data show CDR1 as SEHNR and CDR2 as FQNEAQ (reference sequence). V shed 1 base, J shed 7 bases, and the junction held 5 bases outside the gene matches. There are 15 residues in the CDR3. The CDR3 loop reads CASSLDRGNGEKLFF. As DNA, the CDR3 is TGTGCCAGCAGCTTAGACAGGGGGAACGGTGAAAAACTGTTTTTT.

The V and J genes are TRBV4-3 and TRBJ2-1; TRBD2 is a possible D gene (6 bases). Trimming shortened V by 1 base and J by 7 bases, and 17 bases separated the two germline ends. CDR1 LGHNA and CDR2 YSLEER come from the germline V gene. There are 16 residues in the CDR3. CDR3 sequence reads: CASSQAGGLARNEQFF. The CDR3 DNA follows: TGCGCCAGCAGCCAAGCCGGGGGTCTAGCGAGGAATGAGCAGTTCTTC.

The chain employs TRBV7-2 and TRBJ1-6; D unclear. V lost 5 bases, J lost 0 bases, and 8 bases lay in between. Germline lookup yields CDR1 SGHTA and CDR2 FQGNSA. The CDR3 has 15 residues. CDR3 residues: CASSQGSSYNSPLHF. In nucleotides, the CDR3 is TGTGCCAGCAGCCAAGGGAGCTCCTATAATTCACCCCTCCACTTT.

The V and J genes are TRBV7-2 and TRBJ2-2; weak D call: TRBD2 (6 bases). The CDR3 loop spans 17 amino acids. V lost 0 bases and J 5 bases, leaving 16 bases between the germline ends. Germline V lookup: CDR1 SGHTA, CDR2 FQGNSA. The CDR3 reads CASSLAVPRGGTGELFF. DNA for the CDR3: TGTGCCAGCAGCTTAGCAGTTCCGCGGGGAGGTACCGGGGAGCTGTTTTTT.

This chain links TRBV10-3 with TRBJ1-1; 9 nucleotides align to TRBD1. J lost 5 bases, V lost 6 bases, and 7 bases had no gene match. Germline assignment: CDR1 ENHRY and CDR2 SYGVKD. This CDR3 has 14 amino acids. CDR3 residues: CAIRTGTGITEAFF. CDR3 coding DNA: TGTGCCATCAGGACGGGGACAGGGATAACTGAAGCTTTCTTT.

The CDR3 region has the DNA TGTGCCAGCAGTTACATGGACAGAAAGGCCAAAAACATTCAGTACTTC. Translating it yields CASSYMDRKAKNIQYF. The chain carries TRBV6-6 and TRBJ2-4, with D possibly being TRBD1 (6 bases). The V end lost 2 bases, the J end lost 1 base, and 12 bases lay between the germline ends. CDR1 and CDR2 from the germline V gene are MNHNY and SVGAGI (reference sequence). CDR3 length: 16 residues.

The chain links TRBV2 to TRBJ2-5; a weak D match, TRBD2 (5 bases). Germline V gene data show CDR1 as SNHLY and CDR2 as FYNNEI. The CDR3 is 11 residues long. V lost 4 bases to trimming and J lost 5 bases, with 5 bases between them. CDR3 in DNA: TGTGCCAGCAGTGCGGGGGAGACCCAGTACTTC. As protein: CASSAGETQYF.

This chain links TRBV4-3 with TRBJ1-1; 7 nucleotides line up with TRBD1. J lost 0 bases, V lost 3 bases, and 4 bases had no gene match. Germline assignment: CDR1 LGHNA and CDR2 YSLEER. This CDR3 contains 15 residues. The CDR3 reads CASSHDGQVNTEAFF. The CDR3 region has the DNA TGCGCCAGCAGCCATGACGGACAGGTGAACACTGAAGCTTTCTTT.

The chain joins TRBV5-4 to TRBJ1-2, with D uncertain. V was clipped by 2 bases and J by 5 bases, with 10 bases between them. Germline V CDR1 and CDR2: SGHNT, YYREEE (reference sequence). The CDR3 contains 13 residues. CDR3: CASSFDTAYGYTF. As DNA, the CDR3 is TGTGCCAGCAGCTTTGACACGGCTTATGGCTACACCTTC. The variable domain in full, completed from reference TRBV5-4 and TRBJ1-2, reads ETGVTQSPTHLIKTRGQQVTLRCSSQSGHNTVSWYQQALGQGPQFIFQYYREEENGRGNFPPRFSGLQFPNYSSELNVNALELDDSALYLCASSFDTAYGYTFGSGTRLTVV.

The genes are TRBV5-6 and TRBJ1-2; D may be TRBD1 (5 bases). CDR1 is SGHDT and CDR2 is YYEEEE in the germline V gene. Trimming shortened V by 0 bases and J by 10 bases, and 7 bases separated the two germline ends. CDR3 size: 11 residues. The CDR3 DNA reads as TGTGCCAGCAGCTTGGGGGGCGACTACACCTTC. As protein: CASSLGGDYTF.

This clone was recorded a few times. The rearrangement uses TRBV11-1 and TRBJ1-1; D uncertain. Germline values: CDR1 SGHAT, CDR2 FQDESV (reference sequence). V was shortened by 4 bases and J by 0 bases, with 9 bases between the two germline ends. The CDR3 covers 14 residues. The CDR3 loop is CASSSQSMNTEAFF. The CDR3 coding sequence is TGTGCCAGCAGCTCACAGAGCATGAACACTGAAGCTTTCTTT. The complete variable domain, with remaining parts taken from reference TRBV11-1 and TRBJ1-1, reads EAEVAQSPRYKITEKSQAVAFWCDPISGHATLYWYRQILGQGPELLVQFQDESVVDDSQLPKDRFSAERLKGVDSTLKIQPAELGDSAMYLCASSSQSMNTEAFFGQGTRLTVV.

The chain couples TRBV19 to TRBJ2-3, with TRBD1 identical over 7 bases. The CDR3 has 14 residues. J gave up 5 bases and V 1 base, and 3 bases lay outside the gene matches. In germline, CDR1 is LNHDA, CDR2 SQIVND (reference sequence). The CDR3 nucleotides are TGTGCCAGTAGTATAGGACAGGGCGTAGATACGCAGTATTTT. As protein: CASSIGQGVDTQYF.

The V call is TRBV6-6, the J call TRBJ1-2, with unresolved D. The CDR3 spans 19 residues. The V and J ends lost 5 bases and 3 bases respectively, with 28 bases between them. In germline, CDR1 is MNHNY, CDR2 SVGAGI (reference sequence). The CDR3 DNA sequence: TGTGCCAGCAGTCCCCTAGGCGGAGGGTACTTTTCTCGAGACTATGGCTACACCTTC. Protein product: CASSPLGGGYFSRDYGYTF.

The count of this clone is one. The rearrangement joins TRBV10-1 to TRBJ1-5, with D maybe TRBD1 (5 bases). The CDR3 contains 18 residues. The V and J ends lost 6 bases and 7 bases respectively, with 28 bases between them. Germline CDR1 reads WNHNN; CDR2 reads SYGVQD (reference sequence). The CDR3 loop is CASSPGTIEPLSVQPQHF. For the CDR3, the DNA is TGCGCCAGCAGCCCCGGGACTATTGAACCTTTGAGCGTCCAGCCCCAGCATTTT.

This clone is a singleton in its sample. The J gene is TRBJ1-1, the V gene TRBV11-3, with D hard to call. The CDR3 is 14 residues long. With 3 bases removed from V and 0 bases from J, the gap between germline ends came to 8 bases. CDR1 SGHNT and CDR2 YENEEA come from the germline V gene. Here the CDR3 reads CASSLHSMNTEAFF. CDR3 nucleotides: TGTGCCAGCAGCTTGCACAGCATGAACACTGAAGCTTTCTTT.

This chain uses TRBV11-1 with TRBJ1-6, with 7 bases fitting TRBD1. The CDR3 covers 14 residues. The V segment lost 5 bases and the J segment 7 bases; nucleotides outside the gene matches: 5. Germline assignment: CDR1 SGHAT and CDR2 FQDESV (reference sequence). CDR3 sequence: CASSTGTENSPLHF. The DNA of the CDR3 is TGTGCCAGCAGCACCGGGACAGAGAATTCACCCCTCCACTTT.

This chain uses TRBV5-1 with TRBJ2-3; 10 bases fit TRBD1. The CDR3 sequence is 17 residues long. The J segment lost 4 bases and the V segment lost 3 bases, leaving 11 bases of the junction unmatched. Germline values: CDR1 SGHRS, CDR2 YFSETQ. The CDR3 DNA is TGCGCCAGCAGCTATAGGGGTGCGGGACAGGGGCCAGATACGCAGTATTTT. Amino acids: CASSYRGAGQGPDTQYF. The full variable domain, completed using reference TRBV5-1 and TRBJ2-3, is KAGVTQTPRYLIKTRGQQVTLSCSPISGHRSVSWYQQTPGQGLQFLFEYFSETQRNKGNFPGRFSGRQFSNSRSEMNVSTLELGDSALYLCASSYRGAGQGPDTQYFGPGTRLTVL.

This chain links TRBV4-3 with TRBJ1-1; TRBD1 aligns across 10 bases. The CDR3 is made up of 15 amino acids. V trimming: 0 bases; J trimming: 11 bases; junction bases outside the gene matches: 9. Germline assignment: CDR1 LGHNA and CDR2 YSLEER. The CDR3 is CASSQDLGQGVEAFF. CDR3 bases: TGCGCCAGCAGCCAAGATCTCGGACAGGGGGTAGAGGCTTTCTTT.

This clone was counted a few times. The gene calls are TRBV4-1 and TRBJ2-3, with 10 bases fitting TRBD2. Trimming took 0 bases from V and 7 from J; bases not matched to a gene: 7. This CDR3 has 16 residues. Germline CDR1 reads MGHRA; CDR2 reads YSYEKL. This chain's CDR3 is CASSQDVAGGMNTQYF. In DNA form, the CDR3 reads TGCGCCAGCAGCCAAGATGTAGCGGGGGGCATGAATACGCAGTATTTT.

The chain recombines TRBV12-3 or TRBV12-4 with TRBJ1-1; 9 bases match TRBD1. The J segment lost 10 bases and the V segment lost 5 bases, leaving 8 bases of the junction unmatched. The CDR3 runs to 13 residues. Here the CDR3 DNA reads TGTGCCAGCAGTACGGGACAGGGAATAGGAGCTTTCTTT. It translates to CASSTGQGIGAFF.

The gene calls are TRBV12-3 or TRBV12-4 and TRBJ1-1; no definite D call. The CDR3 has 13 amino acids. Trimming took 3 bases from V and 1 from J, leaving 6 bases between them. This CDR3 reads CASSFSGNTEAFF. CDR3 bases: TGTGCCAGCAGTTTTTCCGGGAACACTGAAGCTTTCTTT.